The 25 T cell receptor beta chains presented below share a single source sample, sequenced in a study of shared clonotypes between healthy human individuals. Here immunoSEQ multiplex PCR was the method, and the copy in TCRdb shows in-frame clones only, minus some. The table shows fewer than 1 million clones, with about 97% occurring only once. Naive CD8 cells comprised CD45RO-negative, CCR7-positively selected cells, excluding terminally differentiated effector memory CD45RA+ cells. Sequencing was performed on naive CD8+ T cells sorted from blood. All receptors derive from a man aged 25-45 years in good health.

V gene TRBV4-3 combines with J gene TRBJ1-1, with a possible D match to TRBD1 (5 bases). Germline lookup yields CDR1 LGHNA and CDR2 YSLEER. CDR3 size: 16 residues. The germline V and J ends were trimmed by 0 bases and 4 bases, with 15 bases remaining between them. As DNA, the CDR3 is TGCGCCAGCAGCCAAGATCCGGTGGGGCAAGGCACTGAAGCTTTCTTT. This translates into CASSQDPVGQGTEAFF.

The chain is built from TRBV7-6 and TRBJ2-1; TRBD1 aligns across 9 bases. The CDR3 is made up of 14 amino acids. Looked up from germline, CDR1 is SGHVS and CDR2 is FNYEAQ. The ends lost 5 bases at V and 7 bases at J; junction bases unmatched: 6. The CDR3 protein is CASSPGTGRNEQFF. CDR3 DNA sequence: TGTGCCAGCAGCCCCGGGACAGGGAGGAATGAGCAGTTCTTC.

J is TRBJ2-1 and V is TRBV30; TRBD1 is a possible D gene (6 bases). Germline CDR1 GTSNPN, CDR2 SVGIG (reference sequence). Trimming removed 4 bases at V and 8 bases at J, with 18 bases between. The CDR3 length is 14 residues. The DNA of the CDR3 is TGTGCCTGGACAGGGGCCCGCTTTGGGGATGAGCAGTTCTTC. It codes for CAWTGARFGDEQFF.

This CDR3 is CASGDSLEQYF. In nucleotides, the CDR3 is TGTGCCAGCGGGGACTCTCTCGAGCAGTACTTC. The chain recombines TRBV7-8 with TRBJ2-7, with D possibly matching TRBD2 (6 bases). Germline CDR1 and CDR2: SGHVS and FQNEAQ. The germline V and J ends were trimmed by 8 bases and 6 bases, with 11 bases remaining between them. The CDR3 is 11 residues long.

The sample holds a few counts of this clone. The genes are TRBV6-6 and TRBJ2-1, with 12 nucleotides matching TRBD2. Trimming at V came to 4 bases and at J to 5 bases, leaving 3 bases not matched to a gene. This CDR3 is built from 15 residues. The germline gives CDR1 MNHNY, CDR2 SVGAGI (reference sequence). CDR3 residues: CASSLASGRDNEQFF. CDR3 bases: TGTGCCAGCAGTTTGGCTAGCGGGAGGGACAATGAGCAGTTCTTC.

This clone was counted once. V gene TRBV9 combines with J gene TRBJ2-5; D tentatively fits TRBD1 or TRBD2 (5 bases each). Per germline, CDR1 SGDLS and CDR2 YYNGEE. V was shortened by 0 bases and J by 2 bases, with 20 bases between the two germline ends. The CDR3 extends over 18 amino acids. DNA for the CDR3: TGTGCCAGCAGCGTAGGAGGGGTTACGGGACCGTCGCAAGAGACCCAGTACTTC. Its protein is CASSVGGVTGPSQETQYF.

The V and J genes are TRBV27 and TRBJ2-5; D may be TRBD1 or TRBD2 (5 bases each). With 6 bases removed from V and 0 bases from J, the gap between germline ends came to 14 bases. Germline assignment: CDR1 MNHEY and CDR2 SMNVEV (reference sequence). This CDR3 has 15 residues. The DNA of the CDR3 is TGTGCCAGCAGCTTTGGGGCGGGTAACCAAGAGACCCAGTACTTC. Amino acid sequence: CASSFGAGNQETQYF.

The chain has TRBV27 and TRBJ2-5; TRBD1 is a possible D gene (6 bases). The CDR3 consists of 14 residues. V lost 4 bases and J 5 bases, leaving 14 bases between the germline ends. Germline V gene lookup returns CDR1 MNHEY and CDR2 SMNVEV (reference sequence). For the CDR3, the DNA is TGTGCCAGCAGTTGGGGGCTTAGCTGGGAGACCCAGTACTTC. Protein: CASSWGLSWETQYF.

CDR3 DNA sequence: TGTGCCAGCAGCTTTGGGACAGGGTACGAGCAGTACTTC. Its protein product is CASSFGTGYEQYF. The rearrangement joins TRBV5-6 to TRBJ2-7; 9 nucleotides match TRBD1. This CDR3 spans 13 amino acids. Losses at the gene ends were 2 bases for V and 4 bases for J; bases not matched to a gene: 1. CDR1 and CDR2 from the germline V gene are SGHDT and YYEEEE. Filled out from reference TRBV5-6 and TRBJ2-7, the complete variable domain reads DAGVTQSPTHLIKTRGQQVTLRCSPKSGHDTVSWYQQALGQGPQFIFQYYEEEERQRGNFPDRFSGHQFPNYSSELNVNALLLGDSALYLCASSFGTGYEQYFGPGTRLTVT.

V and J are TRBV7-2 and TRBJ2-1, with D unclear. Germline-derived CDR1 and CDR2 are SGHTA and FQGNSA. V gave up 4 bases and J gave up 2 bases, with 12 bases separating them. The CDR3 contains 15 residues. The CDR3 DNA sequence: TGTGCCAGCAGCTCGGTTGCGGTACCCTACAATGAGCAGTTCTTC. Translation: CASSSVAVPYNEQFF. Drawing the rest from reference TRBV7-2 and TRBJ2-1, the complete variable domain is GAGVSQSPSNKVTEKGKDVELRCDPISGHTALYWYRQSLGQGLEFLIYFQGNSAPDKSGLPSDRFSAERTGGSVSTLTIQRTQQEDSAVYLCASSSVAVPYNEQFFGPGTRLTVL.

This clone was picked up one time. This chain connects TRBV5-4 to TRBJ1-3; D is ambiguous. Germline CDR1 and CDR2: SGHNT and YYREEE (reference sequence). V was cut by 0 bases and J by 0 bases, with 7 bases left in between. The CDR3 runs to 15 residues. The CDR3 loop is CASSLASYSGNTIYF. CDR3 sequence (DNA): TGTGCCAGCAGCTTGGCGAGTTACTCTGGAAACACCATATATTTT.

This CDR3 is CASSHNAGKMRFEKLFF. CDR3 DNA sequence: TGTGCCAGCAGTCATAACGCAGGGAAAATGAGGTTTGAAAAACTGTTTTTT. V and J are TRBV28 and TRBJ1-4; tentatively, D is TRBD1 (5 bases). This CDR3 region has 17 residues. Germline CDR1 reads MDHEN; CDR2 reads SYDVKM. The germline V and J ends were trimmed by 5 bases and 7 bases, with 23 bases remaining between them.

The J gene is TRBJ1-2, the V gene TRBV11-2; D is ambiguous. Trimming shortened V by 5 bases and J by 4 bases, and 11 bases separated the two germline ends. The CDR3 loop spans 13 amino acids. From germline, CDR1 is SGHAT and CDR2 FQNNGV. The CDR3 coding sequence is TGTGCCAGCAGCACCACAGAGCGCTATGGCTACACCTTC. Protein product: CASSTTERYGYTF.

The V gene is TRBV28, the J gene TRBJ1-2; 7 bases line up with TRBD1. The V gene end was trimmed by 6 bases and the J gene end by 3 bases; junction bases not matched to a gene: 7. This CDR3 comprises 14 residues. CDR1 MDHEN and CDR2 SYDVKM come from the germline V gene. The CDR3 nucleotides read TGTGCCAGCAGACTCCCGGGACAGTACTATGGCTACACCTTC. Translation gives CASRLPGQYYGYTF.

In DNA, the CDR3 is TGTGCCAGTAGTATCGCGGGACTGGCAAACAATGAGCAGTTCTTC. Protein sequence: CASSIAGLANNEQFF. The V call is TRBV19, the J call TRBJ2-1; a possible D gene is TRBD2 (6 bases). Germline V CDR1 and CDR2: LNHDA, SQIVND (reference sequence). There are 15 residues in the CDR3. The germline V and J ends were trimmed by 3 bases and 5 bases, with 14 bases remaining between them.

A few counts support this clone. V is TRBV5-8 and J is TRBJ1-5, with D uncertain. Trimming stripped 3 bases from V and 5 bases from J, with 6 bases between. The CDR3 has 12 residues. CDR1 is SGHTS and CDR2 is YDEGEE in the germline V gene. For the CDR3, the DNA is TGTGCCAGCAGCTCGGGGTATCAGCCCCAGCATTTT. Translating gives CASSSGYQPQHF.

The chain couples TRBV21-1 to TRBJ2-2; the table's D call, TRBD1, was not checked against the DNA. TRBV21-1 is a pseudogene. CDR3 length: 16 residues. Written as DNA, the CDR3 is TGTGCCAGCAGCAAAGGTCCAGGACAGGACACCGGGGAGCTGTTTTTT. It yields the protein CASSKGPGQDTGELFF.

The V gene is TRBV9, the J gene TRBJ2-3; TRBD2 aligns across 7 bases. CDR1 and CDR2 (germline): SGDLS, YYNGEE. V was clipped by 6 bases and J by 2 bases; unmatched bases: 9. This CDR3 region has 15 residues. CDR3: CASTPLSGITDTQYF. The CDR3 DNA reads TGTGCCAGCACCCCATTAAGCGGGATCACAGATACGCAGTATTTT.

The chain has TRBV19 and TRBJ2-7; TRBD2 matches at 12 bases. CDR1 is LNHDA and CDR2 is SQIVND in the germline V gene (reference sequence). V lost 5 bases to trimming and J lost 3 bases; unmatched junction nucleotides: 2. This CDR3 has 14 amino acids. The CDR3 region has the DNA TGTGCCAGTAGTCTGACTAGCGGGAGCTACGAGCAGTACTTC. The encoded protein is CASSLTSGSYEQYF.

A single count supports this clone. At one end, the junction sequence differs from germline, possibly due to a read error. The rearrangement links TRBV27 to TRBJ2-1; TRBD2 matches at 7 bases. The CDR3 extends over 12 amino acids. The germline CDR1 and CDR2 sequences are MNHEY and SMNVEV (reference sequence). The DNA of the CDR3 is TGTGTCAGCGGGAAGCCCTACAATGAGCAGTTCTTC. Amino acid sequence: CVSGKPYNEQFF.

This chain uses TRBV6-5 with TRBJ2-1; TRBD1 agrees at 7 bases. The CDR3 sequence is 13 residues long. J gave up 7 bases and V 9 bases, and 9 bases lay outside the gene matches. CDR1 MNHEY and CDR2 SVGAGI come from the germline V gene. The CDR3, as DNA: TGTGCCAGTTTTACCGGGACAGCTAATGAGCAGTTCTTC. This codes for CASFTGTANEQFF.

This chain connects TRBV29-1 to TRBJ2-5, with TRBD2 as a possible D gene (7 bases). The V and J ends lost 2 bases and 5 bases respectively, with 18 bases between them. This CDR3 has 15 residues. Per germline, CDR1 SQVTM and CDR2 ANQGSEA. DNA for the CDR3: TGCAGCGTTGAATATAGGGGGGGGCTGCGGGAGACCCAGTACTTC. Amino acid sequence: CSVEYRGGLRETQYF.

The chain carries TRBV5-8 and TRBJ2-2, with D perhaps TRBD2 (6 bases). This CDR3 is 17 amino acids long. Germline V lookup: CDR1 SGHTS, CDR2 YDEGEE. The V and J ends lost 2 bases and 0 bases respectively, with 14 bases between them. CDR3 in DNA: TGTGCCAGCAGCTTTCCCCCCCGGGAGCCGAACACCGGGGAGCTGTTTTTT. This sequence encodes CASSFPPREPNTGELFF.

The chain combines TRBV27 with TRBJ2-1; TRBD2 agrees at 7 bases. The V and J ends lost 4 bases and 13 bases, in that order; junction bases with no gene match: 13. The CDR3 is 14 residues long. Germline V lookup: CDR1 MNHEY, CDR2 SMNVEV (reference sequence). For the CDR3, the DNA is TGTGCCAGCAGTTCCCTACTCGCGGGAGTGCCTCAGTTCTTC. The encoded protein is CASSSLLAGVPQFF.

V and J are TRBV9 and TRBJ1-2; D might be TRBD1 (6 bases). CDR1 is SGDLS, CDR2 YYNGEE, per germline. This CDR3 has 16 residues. The V end was cut by 3 bases, the J end by 5 bases, with 20 bases between. The CDR3, as DNA: TGTGCCAGCAGCGCAACCGGAGGGACATCGTCTTATGGCTACACCTTC. Protein sequence: CASSATGGTSSYGYTF.